These T cell receptor beta chains were read from a single sample in a study of beta chain features in type 1 diabetes. TCRdb's table, derived via immunoSEQ multiplex PCR, lists solely in-frame clones and lacks some. This table has around 310,000 clones, less than 15% appearing once. Input material: naive CD4+ T cells from blood. These receptors came from a young woman with type 1 diabetes. The CDR3 runs from the conserved cysteine through the conserved F or W. Fields, in order: clone size, D gene, J gene, CDR3 length, V gene, CDR3 DNA, CDR3 protein. D genes are given only for firm matches. Clone size is not always given. Where it is, it says once, few, many or a class for expanded clones.

size: -
D: TRBD1
J: TRBJ2-7
length: 15
V: TRBV5-4
DNA: TGTGCCAGCAGCCGGAACAGGGGGCGCTCCTACGAGCAGTACTTC
CDR3: CASSRNRGRSYEQYF

size: -
D: -
J: TRBJ1-5
length: 13
V: TRBV6-5
DNA: TGTGCCAGCAGTTACTCGAGGGTGGGTGCCCAGCATTTT
CDR3: CASSYSRVGAQHF

size: few
D: TRBD2
J: TRBJ2-4
length: 16
V: TRBV9
DNA: TGTGCCAGCAGCGTAGATAGCGGACTAGCGGGCGAGATTCAGTACTTC
CDR3: CASSVDSGLAGEIQYF

size: -
D: TRBD2
J: TRBJ2-5
length: 17
V: TRBV5-1
DNA: TGCGCCAGCAGCTTGGCCCGCGTGGGAGGGCCTGGGGAGACCCAGTACTTC
CDR3: CASSLARVGGPGETQYF

size: few
D: TRBD2
J: TRBJ2-3
length: 15
V: TRBV18
DNA: TGTGCCAGCTCACCAGGCGCGGGAGTAACGGATACGCAGTATTTT
CDR3: CASSPGAGVTDTQYF

size: few
D: -
J: TRBJ2-1
length: 15
V: TRBV12-5
DNA: TGTGCTAGTTCCCGGGACACCAATAACCGTGGTGAGCAGTTCTTC
CDR3: CASSRDTNNRGEQFF

size: few
D: -
J: TRBJ2-4
length: 15
V: TRBV11-2
DNA: TGTGCCAGCAGCTTAGTGGGGGGAGCCAAAAACATTCAGTACTTC
CDR3: CASSLVGGAKNIQYF

size: -
D: -
J: TRBJ2-6
length: 18
V: TRBV18
DNA: TGTGCCAGCTCTCCTCTAGGTCGTCACTCGTCTGGGGCCAACGTCCTGACTTTC
CDR3: CASSPLGRHSSGANVLTF

size: few
D: -
J: TRBJ2-5
length: 14
V: TRBV2
DNA: TGTGCCAGCAAGGCGGACAGGGACTATGGGACCCAGTACTTC
CDR3: CASKADRDYGTQYF

size: few
D: TRBD1
J: TRBJ2-1
length: 15
V: TRBV9
DNA: TGTGCCAGCAGCCCTACCGGGACAGGTTACAATGAGCAGTTCTTC
CDR3: CASSPTGTGYNEQFF

size: few
D: -
J: TRBJ2-1
length: 14
V: TRBV5-1
DNA: TGCGCCAGCAGCTTGGCGTCAGGGGGGAATGAGCAGTTCTTC
CDR3: CASSLASGGNEQFF

size: -
D: -
J: TRBJ2-5
length: 13
V: TRBV28
DNA: TGTGCCAGCATCCAAGGGGGACAAGAGACCCAGTACTTC
CDR3: CASIQGGQETQYF

size: few
D: -
J: TRBJ2-5
length: 10
V: TRBV29-1
DNA: TGCAGCGTTCGCGGAGAGACCCAGTACTTC
CDR3: CSVRGETQYF

size: -
D: TRBD2
J: TRBJ2-5
length: 16
V: TRBV29-1
DNA: TGCAGCGTAGGCGGACTAGCGGGAGGGCGGGGGGAGACCCAGTACTTC
CDR3: CSVGGLAGGRGETQYF